The clone carrying this TCR beta chain has just a few counts. Its matching antigen is unknown. The naive CD8 population came from CD45RO-negative cells selected for CCR7, without terminally differentiated effector memory CD45RA+ cells. In the sorted-subset replicate PCRs, approximately 200 ng DNA, some 30,000 T cell genomes, was used. TCRdb's table, derived via immunoSEQ multiplex PCR, lists solely in-frame clones and lacks some. The table includes about 1,800,000 clones, 85% to 95% detected once. This specimen comes from a study of shared clonotypes between healthy human individuals. Looking at the study overall: In total, the donors were two women and a few men aged 18 to 49. Notes on the study in general: In general, naive subsets displayed greater estimated richness than memory subsets did. Shared clonotypes: 4.5% to 5% naive CD4, around 3.5% naive CD8, around 2.4% memory CD4, about 0.4% memory CD8.

The germline V gene has CDR1 LNHDA and CDR2 SQIVND (reference sequence). The CDR3 consists of 15 residues. V was clipped by 3 bases and J by 0 bases, with 9 bases between them. The rearrangement joins TRBV19 to TRBJ1-5; D is ambiguous. Sample: naive CD8+ T cells sorted from blood. The TCR sequence derives from a man aged 18 to 30 in good health. CDR3 residues: CASSILEASNQPQHF. Written as DNA, the CDR3 is TGTGCCAGTAGTATTCTTGAGGCTAGCAATCAGCCCCAGCATTTT.